These T cell receptor beta chains were read from a single sample in a study of T cells in Graves' hyperthyroidism and ophthalmopathy. A single record per CDR3 protein comes from TCRdb applying MiXCR to the multiplex PCR reads. The sample yields 300,000 to 350,000 distinct CDR3 sequences, approximately 18% seen once. The specimen sequenced was blood. Source of these receptors: a woman aged 50 to 60 with Graves' hyperthyroidism. CDR3s include the opening cysteine and the closing phenylalanine or tryptophan. D genes are given only for firm matches. Where a row states a size, it is once, few, many or the class of an expanded clone; other rows omit it.

clone_size | d_call | j_call | v_call | cdr3_nt | cdr3_aa
many | . | TRBJ2-1 | TRBV5-1 | TGCGCCAGCAGCTTCCGTGGGATAAACACCAATGAGCAGTTCTTC | CASSFRGINTNEQFF
many | TRBD2 | TRBJ2-7 | TRBV27 | TGTGCCAGCAGTTTATCGTTTGCGGGAGCGAGCGAGCAGTACTTC | CASSLSFAGASEQYF
many | TRBD1 | TRBJ2-7 | TRBV5-5 | TGTGCCAGCAGCCTCGGACAGGAGGAAAGGTACGAGCAGTACTTC | CASSLGQEERYEQYF
many | . | TRBJ1-4 | TRBV12-3/TRBV12-4 | TGTGCCAGCAGTATGACAGGCCAAAATGAAAAACTGTTTTTT | CASSMTGQNEKLFF
. | TRBD2 | TRBJ2-1 | TRBV19 | TGTGCCAGTAGTAGACGGGAGGACTTCTACAATGAGCAGTTCTTC | CASSRREDFYNEQFF
. | TRBD2 | TRBJ2-3 | TRBV13 | TGTGCCAGCAGCTGGTATTCTAGCGGGAGAGCAGATACGCAGTATTTT | CASSWYSSGRADTQYF
few | . | TRBJ2-5 | TRBV5-6 | TGTGCCAGCAGCTACCAACCGGGGATCCAAGAGACCCAGTACTTC | CASSYQPGIQETQYF
many | TRBD1 | TRBJ1-1 | TRBV2 | TGTGCCAGCAGTGAAGCTTACAGGGGCACTGAAGCTTTCTTT | CASSEAYRGTEAFF
few | TRBD1 | TRBJ2-7 | TRBV5-1 | TGCGCCAGCAGCTTGAGCATTGGTTCCGGACAGGCGACCTACTACGAGCAGTACTTC | CASSLSIGSGQATYYEQYF
. | TRBD2 | TRBJ2-3 | TRBV27 | TGTGCCAGCAGTTTATTGGCGGGAGGGATAAATACGCAGTATTTT | CASSLLAGGINTQYF
. | . | TRBJ2-5 | TRBV7-9 | TGTGCCAGCAGCTCAGCAACAGGACTGCAAGAGACCCAGTACTTC | CASSSATGLQETQYF
few | TRBD2 | TRBJ2-7 | TRBV6-1 | TGTGCCAGCAGGCCCAGTATAGCGGGTTATGAGCAGTACTTC | CASRPSIAGYEQYF
many | . | TRBJ1-3 | TRBV7-9 | TGTGCCAGCAGCTCCCGTGGAGGAAACACCATATATTTT | CASSSRGGNTIYF
. | TRBD2 | TRBJ2-1 | TRBV12-3/TRBV12-4 | TGTGCCAGCAGCTTGACTAGCGGGAGGAGGTACAATGAGCAGTTCTTC | CASSLTSGRRYNEQFF
many | TRBD1 | TRBJ1-5 | TRBV6-1 | TGTGCCATAAGACAGGGGAGCAATCAGCCCCAGCATTTT | CAIRQGSNQPQHF
many | TRBD1 | TRBJ2-7 | TRBV2 | TGTGCCAGCAGTCTCGGACAGGGTCGCTCCTACGAGCAGTACTTC | CASSLGQGRSYEQYF
few | . | TRBJ1-1 | TRBV12-5 | TGTGCTAGTGGTTTGAACGGGGGGACTGAAGCTTTCTTT | CASGLNGGTEAFF
many | . | TRBJ1-1 | TRBV7-8 | TGTGCCAGCAGCTTAGAGCACTACACGAACACTGAAGCTTTCTTT | CASSLEHYTNTEAFF
many | TRBD2 | TRBJ2-1 | TRBV6-1 | TGTGCCAGCAGTGAAGCGTTAGCGGGAAGAATCAAACGTGAGCAGTTCTTC | CASSEALAGRIKREQFF
. | . | TRBJ1-1 | TRBV29-1 | TGCAGCGTTCGGGAAGGGGTAGACACTGAAGCTTTCTTT | CSVREGVDTEAFF
many | TRBD1 | TRBJ1-4 | TRBV4-1 | TGCGCCAGCAGCCAAGCAGGGACAGGGAGGGTTGGAAAACTGTTTTTT | CASSQAGTGRVGKLFF
. | . | TRBJ2-3 | TRBV7-8 | TGTGCCAGCAGCTTGGCACAATCTAGCACAGATACGCAGTATTTT | CASSLAQSSTDTQYF
few | TRBD2 | TRBJ2-3 | TRBV5-1 | TGCGCCACCCGGACTAGCGGGAGCTCAGATACGCAGTATTTT | CATRTSGSSDTQYF
many | TRBD1 | TRBJ2-1 | TRBV2 | TGTGCCAGCAGCCAGGACAGGGAAGTCCATGAGCAGTTCTTC | CASSQDREVHEQFF
. | TRBD2 | TRBJ2-1 | TRBV28 | TGTGCCAGTGAGCGGCTAGCGGGAGCGCTCGGCTCCTACAATGAGCAGTTCTTC | CASERLAGALGSYNEQFF
many | . | TRBJ1-3 | TRBV12-3/TRBV12-4 | TGTGCCAGCAGTTTTGGGCCCTCAAACACCATATATTTT | CASSFGPSNTIYF
. | TRBD1 | TRBJ1-1 | TRBV5-8 | TGTGCCAGCAGCTTGTGGGGGACAGGGAACACTGAAGCTTTCTTT | CASSLWGTGNTEAFF
many | . | TRBJ1-1 | TRBV6-1 | TGTGCCAGCAGTGAAGGGAAGTGGCCTGAAGCTTTCTTT | CASSEGKWPEAFF
. | . | TRBJ1-3 | TRBV19 | TGTGCCAGTTTCGCGACAGGACTAAGAACTGGAAACACCATATATTTT | CASFATGLRTGNTIYF
many | . | TRBJ2-7 | TRBV11-2 | TGTGCCAGCAGCCCACAGGGCGTCAGCTACGAGCAGTACTTC | CASSPQGVSYEQYF
many | . | TRBJ1-1 | TRBV2 | TGTGCCAGCAGTGAAACTCAATCCCCTGAAGCTTTCTTT | CASSETQSPEAFF
few | TRBD1 | TRBJ2-3 | TRBV9 | TGTGCCAGCGGGGCCCCACCTGGGACAGACAGCACAGATACGCAGTATTTT | CASGAPPGTDSTDTQYF
many | . | TRBJ2-3 | TRBV18 | TGTGCCAGCTCACAGTCGACTAGCACAGATACGCAGTATTTT | CASSQSTSTDTQYF
. | . | TRBJ2-3 | TRBV18 | TGTGCCAGCTCACCATTCGCTGGGGATACGCAGTATTTT | CASSPFAGDTQYF
few | . | TRBJ1-2 | TRBV7-2 | TGTGCCAGCAGTTCGCCCGCTAACTATGGCTACACCTTC | CASSSPANYGYTF
many | . | TRBJ1-5 | TRBV27 | TGTGCCAGCAGTTTGACAGGTTTCAATCAGCCCCAGCATTTT | CASSLTGFNQPQHF
few | . | TRBJ2-7 | TRBV6-5 | TGTGCCAGCAGTTACAGAGAGTTCTACGAGCAGTACTTC | CASSYREFYEQYF
. | TRBD1 | TRBJ1-5 | TRBV6-1 | TGTGCCAGCTCCTGGGGCAGGGGGATAAATCAGCCCCAGCATTTT | CASSWGRGINQPQHF
many | TRBD2 | TRBJ2-1 | TRBV5-1 | TGCGCCAGCAGCGTAGGGCTAGCGGGAGGTAATGAGCAGTTCTTC | CASSVGLAGGNEQFF